Reported below is one T cell receptor (beta chain). Its antigen remains unidentified. Looked up from germline, CDR1 is LGHDT and CDR2 is YNNKEL (reference sequence). The CDR3 is 17 residues long. Trimming shortened V by 0 bases and J by 4 bases, and 15 bases separated the two germline ends. This sample stems from a study of T-cell reconstitution after alpha-beta-depleted transplantation in children. Study observations and caveats: Two months or so post-transplant, alpha-beta T cells reportedly derived from several hundred expanded graft clones.

During its preparation, the TCRbeta library received unique molecular identifiers. Each CDR3 protein gets one entry after TCRdb re-called the PCR reads with MiXCR. Here the sample spans some 830,000 distinct CDR3 sequences, about 16% being singletons. This sequence originates from a male patient between 10 and 17 years old who had a stem cell transplant for acute lymphoblastic leukemia, so the T cells may come from the graft donor. The chain links TRBV3-1 to TRBJ2-2, with D tentatively TRBD1 or TRBD2 (5 bases each). The material was PBMCs, mostly from graft donor cells, obtained 360 days after TCRalphabeta/CD19-depleted stem cell transplant. Here the CDR3 DNA reads TGTGCCAGCAGCCAAGATCTCTGCAGGGCGGGCACCGGGGAGCTGTTTTTT. Translation gives CASSQDLCRAGTGELFF.